Each of the 15 T cell receptor beta chains below was sequenced from the same sample in a study of T cell repertoires in cytomegalovirus infection. TCRdb re-derived calls from the reads in MiXCR, one entry per CDR3 protein. The sample lists fewer than 550,000 distinct CDR3 sequences; 16% were seen once. The specimen was CD8+ T cells from PBMCs. The receptors come from a human donor in good health (CMV status not recorded). Some clones in this sample may be carry-over from other donors' samples.

Notes on this clonotype: A much more abundant neighbour one base away suggests this may be a read error. V gene TRBV19 combines with J gene TRBJ1-1; possible D gene TRBD1, 5 bases. Germline V lookup: CDR1 LNHDA, CDR2 SQIVND (reference sequence). The CDR3 spans 11 residues. The CDR3 bases are TGTGCCATTAGTATTGTCGGGGACGCTTTCTTT. Protein product: CAISIVGDAFF.

The genes are TRBV28 and TRBJ1-2; D unclear. Germline CDR1 MDHEN, CDR2 SYDVKM. The germline V and J ends were trimmed by 5 bases and 6 bases, with 16 bases remaining between them. The CDR3 has 14 amino acids. The CDR3 DNA sequence: TGTGCCAGCAGTCGGGTAACAGACATTAATGGCTACACCTTC. Protein: CASSRVTDINGYTF.

V is TRBV10-3 and J is TRBJ2-7; possibly TRBD1 or TRBD2 for D (5 bases each). Trimming took 3 bases from V and 6 from J, leaving 15 bases between them. Germline-derived CDR1 and CDR2 are ENHRY and SYGVKD. The CDR3 is 14 residues long. DNA for the CDR3: TGTGCCATCAGTGAATTGTCAGGGAGTTCCGAGCAGTACTTC. Residues: CAISELSGSSEQYF.

This clonotype was detected many times. The V call is TRBV7-9, the J call TRBJ1-4, with 9 bases lining up with TRBD1. The CDR3 sequence is 15 residues long. V lost 5 bases, J lost 8 bases, and 9 bases stayed unmatched. Germline V gene sequence: CDR1 SEHNR, CDR2 FQNEAQ (reference sequence). Here the CDR3 reads CASSPKQGAQEKLFF. CDR3 DNA sequence: TGTGCCAGCAGCCCGAAACAGGGGGCGCAGGAAAAACTGTTTTTT.

This clonotype was detected ten times or more. The rearrangement links TRBV6-1 to TRBJ2-7; weak D call: TRBD1 (5 bases). CDR1 is MNHNS and CDR2 is SASEGT in the germline V gene. The CDR3 contains 18 residues. V was cut by 4 bases and J by 0 bases, with 22 bases left in between. The CDR3 spells CASSGPSSGSTYSYEQYF. CDR3 nucleotides: TGTGCCAGCAGTGGACCCTCTTCAGGGTCGACTTACTCCTACGAGCAGTACTTC.

In its sample, this clonotype was seen many times. In DNA form, the CDR3 reads TGTGCCAGCAGCTTAACACGGGAGAAAGGTGGCAATGAGCAGTTCTTC. Translating it yields CASSLTREKGGNEQFF. The V gene is TRBV7-8, the J gene TRBJ2-1; weak D call: TRBD2 (6 bases). The ends were cut back, 2 bases at V and 6 bases at J, with 17 bases in the middle. This CDR3 comprises 16 residues. Germline V lookup: CDR1 SGHVS, CDR2 FQNEAQ. Supplemented by reference TRBV7-8 and TRBJ2-1, the full variable domain reads GAGVSQSPRYKVAKRGQDVALRCDPISGHVSLFWYQQALGQGPEFLTYFQNEAQLDKSGLPSDRFFAERPEGSVSTLKIQRTQQEDSAVYLCASSLTREKGGNEQFFGPGTRLTVL.

This clonotype came up many times. This rearrangement joins TRBV23-1 to TRBJ2-7; D is ambiguous. TRBV23-1 is noted as an ORF with a role that remains uncertain. Trimming left V 2 bases short and J 12 bases short, with 14 bases between. The length of the CDR3 is 12 residues. The CDR3 nucleotides read TGCGCCAGCAGTCAACGGTGTGTCAATGCGTACTTC. Translated, it gives CASSQRCVNAYF.

The sample holds one count of this clonotype. The chain uses TRBV23-1 and TRBJ1-5; D is uncertain. TRBV23-1 is classed as an ORF, of uncertain function. There are 19 residues in the CDR3. Trimming cost V 0 bases and J 0 bases, with 18 bases left between them. The CDR3 nucleotides are TGCGCCAGCAGTCAATCTTCAGGCTCGGGCCTATATAGCAATCAGCCCCAGCATTTT. Protein: CASSQSSGSGLYSNQPQHF.

This clonotype came up a few times. V and J are TRBV4-2 and TRBJ1-4; D gene ambiguous. The ends were cut back, 0 bases at V and 0 bases at J, with 11 bases in the middle. This CDR3 is built from 17 residues. Germline lookup yields CDR1 LGHNA and CDR2 YNFKEQ. The CDR3 DNA is TGTGCCAGCAGCCAAGAGGCTACTGTTGCAACTAATGAAAAACTGTTTTTT. Translation: CASSQEATVATNEKLFF.

This clonotype was seen ten or more times. V usage is TRBV19 and J usage is TRBJ2-2; TRBD1 might be the D (5 bases). Germline CDR1 LNHDA, CDR2 SQIVND (reference sequence). Trimming cost V 3 bases and J 1 base, with 9 bases left between them. The CDR3 is made up of 15 amino acids. The chain's CDR3 is CASSITGLNTGELFF. The CDR3 DNA is TGTGCCAGTAGTATTACAGGCTTGAACACCGGGGAGCTGTTTTTT.

V gene TRBV5-5 combines with J gene TRBJ1-2; perhaps TRBD1 as D (5 bases). The V end was cut by 4 bases, the J end by 1 base, with 20 bases between. The CDR3 totals 17 residues. The germline CDR1 and CDR2 sequences are SGHKS and YYEKEE (reference sequence). CDR3 bases: TGTGCCAGCAGCGCGGATAGGAGACAGCTCTTTAACTATGGCTACACCTTC. Its translation: CASSADRRQLFNYGYTF.

This clonotype has a handful of counts. This chain uses TRBV9 with TRBJ1-4, with TRBD1 matching over 7 bases. This CDR3 spans 15 amino acids. The trim removed 3 bases at V and 7 bases at J, leaving 9 bases unmatched. CDR1 is SGDLS, CDR2 YYNGEE, per germline. CDR3 DNA sequence: TGTGCCAGCAGCGCCCGGACAGGTCGCGGTGAAAAACTGTTTTTT. Translation gives CASSARTGRGEKLFF.

V usage is TRBV5-5 and J usage is TRBJ2-3, with 9 positions matching TRBD1. This CDR3 has 15 amino acids. Per the germline V gene, CDR1 is SGHKS and CDR2 is YYEKEE (reference sequence). Unmatched junction bases numbered 10, after V lost 4 bases and J lost 7 bases. The chain's CDR3 is CASSRGTGPLNTQYF. In DNA form, the CDR3 reads TGTGCCAGCAGCCGAGGGACAGGGCCCCTAAATACGCAGTATTTT.

The chain has TRBV5-1 and TRBJ1-2; D possibly corresponds to TRBD1 (5 bases). Germline loops: CDR1 SGHRS, CDR2 YFSETQ. Trimming removed 10 bases at V and 14 bases at J, with 21 bases between. The CDR3 runs to 11 residues. CDR3 sequence (DNA): TGCGCCGCGGGGGACCCCTATAACGGGACCTTC. It yields the protein CAAGDPYNGTF.

With respect to this clonotype: A much larger clone differs by one base, so this may be a read error. V and J are TRBV6-8 and TRBJ2-7, with TRBD1 matching 8 bases. V lost 3 bases, J lost 3 bases, and 16 bases stayed unmatched. The CDR3 is 18 amino acids. Looked up from germline, CDR1 is MNHGY and CDR2 is SAAAGT. The CDR3 bases are TGTGCCAGCAGTTATGCAGGACAGGGATACATTAGCTACTACGAGCAGTACTTC. It yields the protein CASSYAGQGYISYYEQYF.